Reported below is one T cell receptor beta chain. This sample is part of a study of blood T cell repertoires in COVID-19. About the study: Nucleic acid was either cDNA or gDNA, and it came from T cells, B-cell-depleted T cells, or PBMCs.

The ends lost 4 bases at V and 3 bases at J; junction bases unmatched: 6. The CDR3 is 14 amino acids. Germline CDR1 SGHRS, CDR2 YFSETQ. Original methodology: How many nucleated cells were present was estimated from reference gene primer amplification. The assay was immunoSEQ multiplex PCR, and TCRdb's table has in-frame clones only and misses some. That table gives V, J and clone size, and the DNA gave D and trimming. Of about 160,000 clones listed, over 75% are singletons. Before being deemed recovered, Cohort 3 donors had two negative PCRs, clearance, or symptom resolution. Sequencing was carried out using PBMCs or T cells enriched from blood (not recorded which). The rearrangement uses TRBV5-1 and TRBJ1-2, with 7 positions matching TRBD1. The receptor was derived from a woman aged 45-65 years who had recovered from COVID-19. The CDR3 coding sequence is TGCGCCAGCAGCACAGGGGTTGGGGACTATGGCTACACCTTC. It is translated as CASSTGVGDYGYTF. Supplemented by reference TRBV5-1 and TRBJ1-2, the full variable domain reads KAGVTQTPRYLIKTRGQQVTLSCSPISGHRSVSWYQQTPGQGLQFLFEYFSETQRNKGNFPGRFSGRQFSNSRSEMNVSTLELGDSALYLCASSTGVGDYGYTFGSGTRLTVV.